A single T cell receptor beta chain is shown here with its context. What it binds is not known. Germline CDR1 reads MNHEY; CDR2 reads SMNVEV (reference sequence). Losses at the gene ends were 4 bases for V and 0 bases for J; bases not matched to a gene: 5. The CDR3 length is 16 residues. The sample comes from a study of T cell responses to AZD1222 COVID-19 vaccine. Study information: Investigators merged groups given second doses at roughly 4 or roughly 12 weeks. Overall study findings and caveats: The study reported that nearly half of spike-specific TCRs target unmutated variant regions. Recipients of AZD1222 seropositive at baseline numbered only 5 to 7. Donors were largely white British and mainly female; clonal diversity was possibly underestimated.

Clones were read by immunoSEQ multiplex PCR, and TCRdb kept only the in-frame ones, dropping some. This table holds 100,000 or so clones, approximately 90% found once. The chain uses TRBV27 and TRBJ1-2, with 10 bases identical to TRBD1. The starting material was peripheral blood, obtained on day 0 of AZD1222 vaccination. The receptor was isolated from an adult in good health. CDR3 amino acids: CASSSGQGGTNYGYTF. DNA of the CDR3: TGTGCCAGCAGTTCAGGACAGGGGGGCACTAACTATGGCTACACCTTC.